The 22 T cell receptor beta chains reported below all come from one sample, sequenced in a study of neurological immune-mediated disorders. Time point here: longitudinal time-point 1 (baseline). TCRdb ran MiXCR on the 5' RACE reads and lists one entry per CDR3 protein. The sample records 50,000 to 70,000 distinct CDR3 sequences, 9.5% to 12% being singletons. The sequencing sample was made of PBMCs. These receptors all come from a male donor with HTLV-1-associated myelopathy (HAM/TSP).

This clonotype was picked up many times. The chain has TRBV6-5 and TRBJ2-5; no clear D. The CDR3 runs to 15 residues. Trimming left V 0 bases short and J 0 bases short, with 8 bases between. Germline assignment: CDR1 MNHEY and CDR2 SVGAGI. The CDR3 loop is CASSYSAEYQETQYF. CDR3 bases: TGTGCCAGCAGTTACTCGGCAGAGTACCAAGAGACCCAGTACTTC.

This clonotype has a count of ten or more. This chain connects TRBV11-2 to TRBJ2-3; D not certain. The CDR3 sequence is 13 residues long. Trimming cost V 5 bases and J 5 bases, with 11 bases left between them. Looked up from germline, CDR1 is SGHAT and CDR2 is FQNNGV. CDR3: CASSIRLKDTQYF. The CDR3 DNA sequence: TGTGCCAGCAGCATTAGACTGAAAGATACGCAGTATTTT.

In this sample, this clonotype turned up many times. The rearrangement joins TRBV5-1 to TRBJ1-1; D is undetermined. Trimming removed 0 bases at V and 2 bases at J, with 14 bases between. The CDR3 contains 16 residues. Germline V lookup: CDR1 SGHRS, CDR2 YFSETQ. CDR3 sequence reads: CASSLVLGPRNTEAFF. The CDR3 coding sequence is TGCGCCAGCAGCTTGGTCCTCGGACCCCGAAACACTGAAGCTTTCTTT.

This clonotype came up a few times. In DNA form, the CDR3 reads TGTGCCAGCTCACCCCTCGACACCACGGAGGGGGAGCAGTACTTC. Protein product: CASSPLDTTEGEQYF. The V call is TRBV18, the J call TRBJ2-7, with D maybe TRBD2 (6 bases). This CDR3 comprises 15 residues. V lost 3 bases and J 7 bases, leaving 19 bases between the germline ends. Germline V gene sequence: CDR1 KGHSH, CDR2 LQKENI.

This clonotype was detected ten times or more. The genes are TRBV29-1 and TRBJ1-2; 10 bases are shared with TRBD1. V gave up 5 bases and J gave up 0 bases; unmatched junction bases: 6. The CDR3 totals 15 residues. Germline CDR1 SQVTM, CDR2 ANQGSEA. The CDR3 spells CSVQTGGPPNYGYTF. The CDR3 region has the DNA TGCAGCGTTCAGACAGGGGGCCCCCCTAACTATGGCTACACCTTC.

Ten or more counts support this clonotype. V gene TRBV7-2 combines with J gene TRBJ2-1; 8 nucleotides agree with TRBD1. There are 15 residues in the CDR3. Germline values: CDR1 SGHTA, CDR2 FQGNSA. The V gene end was trimmed by 2 bases and the J gene end by 8 bases; junction bases not matched to a gene: 8. CDR3 residues: CASSLRQGYRDEQFF. DNA for the CDR3: TGTGCCAGCAGCTTACGACAGGGGTATCGGGATGAGCAGTTCTTC.

This clonotype was seen repeatedly, ten times or more. V and J are TRBV12-3 or TRBV12-4 and TRBJ1-2; a weak D match, TRBD1 (5 bases). This CDR3 has 13 residues. Trimming shortened V by 6 bases and J by 7 bases, and 15 bases separated the two germline ends. CDR3 in DNA: TGTGCCAGCAGCCTGGTCAGGGACGCTGGCTACACCTTC. This gives the protein CASSLVRDAGYTF.

This clonotype appeared many times. Written as DNA, the CDR3 is TGCGCCAGCAGCCAGGACCGGACTAGCGGAATCCCCGGAGAGCAGTTCTTC. Translation gives CASSQDRTSGIPGEQFF. The chain employs TRBV4-1 and TRBJ2-1, with TRBD2 identical over 10 bases. The CDR3 sequence is 17 residues long. Per germline, CDR1 MGHRA and CDR2 YSYEKL. The trim removed 3 bases at V and 10 bases at J, leaving 15 bases unmatched.

This clonotype was recorded at least ten times. V and J are TRBV20-1 and TRBJ2-7; no clear D. V lost 6 bases and J lost 3, with 12 bases in between. CDR1 and CDR2 (germline): DFQATT, SNEGSKA (reference sequence). This CDR3 has 12 amino acids. CDR3 amino acids: CSANDKIYEQYF. DNA for the CDR3: TGCAGTGCCAACGACAAGATCTACGAGCAGTACTTC.

In its sample, this clonotype was seen many times. The V call is TRBV11-2, the J call TRBJ1-5, with D unclear. The germline V gene has CDR1 SGHAT and CDR2 FQNNGV. This CDR3 is 15 amino acids long. Trimming left V 1 base short and J 6 bases short, with 13 bases between. The CDR3 DNA reads as TGTGCCAGCAGCTTAGGGTCCGGAGCGGGTCAGCCCCAGCATTTT. The encoded protein is CASSLGSGAGQPQHF.

Of note for this clonotype: One end of the junction is discordant with germline, which a read error may explain. V and J are TRBV20-1 and TRBJ2-3; D perhaps matches TRBD2 (7 bases). Germline CDR1 DFQATT, CDR2 SNEGSKA (reference sequence). The CDR3 runs 14 residues. CDR3 amino acids: CGASRGAGADTQYF. The CDR3 region has the DNA TGCGGTGCTAGCAGGGGTGCGGGGGCAGATACGCAGTATTTT.

This chain joins TRBV27 and TRBJ1-1, with D hard to call. The germline CDR1 and CDR2 sequences are MNHEY and SMNVEV (reference sequence). V dropped 3 bases and J dropped 0 bases, with 5 bases sitting between them. The CDR3 totals 13 residues. As DNA, the CDR3 is TGTGCCAGCAGTTTTACCCTGAACACTGAAGCTTTCTTT. Amino acid sequence: CASSFTLNTEAFF.

This clonotype was counted ten times or more. The rearrangement uses TRBV5-5 and TRBJ2-1; 10 bases line up with TRBD1. This CDR3 comprises 15 residues. CDR1 SGHKS and CDR2 YYEKEE come from the germline V gene (reference sequence). The J segment lost 6 bases and the V segment lost 2 bases, leaving 5 bases of the junction unmatched. The CDR3 DNA sequence: TGTGCCAGCAGCTTCCTCGGACAGGGGGTCAATGAGCAGTTCTTC. Its translation is CASSFLGQGVNEQFF.

This clonotype was observed a handful of times. One junction end disagrees with the germline gene, perhaps due to a read error. The chain carries TRBV5-1 and TRBJ1-1; D is ambiguous. This CDR3 contains 14 residues. Germline V CDR1 and CDR2: SGHRS, YFSETQ. As DNA, the CDR3 is TGCGCCAGCAGCAACTACAGAGTGAACTCTGAAGCTTTCTTT. It translates to CASSNYRVNSEAFF.

This clonotype has ten or more counts. The V gene is TRBV6-2 or TRBV6-3, the J gene TRBJ1-5; a weak D match, TRBD1 (5 bases). Trimming shortened V by 6 bases and J by 1 base, and 16 bases separated the two germline ends. Germline V gene lookup returns CDR1 MNHEY and CDR2 SVGEGT. There are 16 residues in the CDR3. The CDR3 is CASSHGGGMSNQPQHF. The CDR3 nucleotides read TGTGCCAGCAGCCATGGGGGGGGGATGAGCAATCAGCCCCAGCATTTT.

This clonotype was observed at least ten times. The V gene is TRBV4-3, the J gene TRBJ1-1, with 9 bases identical to TRBD1. The junction had 6 bases not matched to a gene; V was cut back by 1 base and J by 6 bases. Germline CDR1 reads LGHNA; CDR2 reads YSLEER. The CDR3 has 15 amino acids. CDR3 in DNA: TGCGCCAGCAGCCAAGTGCACAGGGGGCTTGCTGAAGCTTTCTTT. It specifies CASSQVHRGLAEAFF.

This clonotype was found many times. This chain uses TRBV5-1 with TRBJ2-7, with D unresolved. The CDR3 extends over 14 amino acids. CDR1 is SGHRS and CDR2 is YFSETQ in the germline V gene. V was shortened by 2 bases and J by 2 bases, with 11 bases between the two germline ends. This CDR3 is CASSLELNTYEQYF. CDR3 nucleotide sequence: TGCGCCAGCAGCTTAGAACTAAATACCTACGAGCAGTACTTC.

This clonotype occurred many times. The chain couples TRBV5-1 to TRBJ2-1; 8 positions agree with TRBD2. This CDR3 has 15 amino acids. The J segment lost 2 bases and the V segment lost 0 bases, leaving 1 base of the junction unmatched. Germline CDR1 reads SGHRS; CDR2 reads YFSETQ. The CDR3 loop reads CASSLEGLAYNEQFF. Written as DNA, the CDR3 is TGCGCCAGCAGCTTGGAGGGACTAGCCTACAATGAGCAGTTCTTC. The full variable domain, its missing parts supplied by reference TRBV5-1 and TRBJ2-1, is KAGVTQTPRYLIKTRGQQVTLSCSPISGHRSVSWYQQTPGQGLQFLFEYFSETQRNKGNFPGRFSGRQFSNSRSEMNVSTLELGDSALYLCASSLEGLAYNEQFFGPGTRLTVL.

This chain links TRBV29-1 with TRBJ1-1; no clear D. Germline V CDR1 and CDR2: SQVTM, ANQGSEA. V was clipped by 7 bases and J by 7 bases, with 16 bases between them. CDR3 length: 12 amino acids. DNA for the CDR3: TGCAGCGCTCTCCTCGGGGTGGATGAAGCTTTCTTT. Protein sequence: CSALLGVDEAFF.

As regards this clonotype: A much larger clone lies one base from this, so it may be a read error. V is TRBV6-5 and J is TRBJ1-3; D is unclear. Germline V gives CDR1 MNHEY, CDR2 SVGAGI. CDR3 size: 14 residues. This CDR3 is CSSSYKGLGNTIYF. The CDR3 DNA is TGTTCCAGCAGTTACAAAGGGCTTGGAAACACCATATATTTT.

The table lists this clonotype with many counts. The chain is built from TRBV10-3 and TRBJ1-6; 8 bases align to TRBD1. Unmatched junction bases numbered 0, after V lost 3 bases and J lost 8 bases. The CDR3 extends over 13 amino acids. Germline CDR1 and CDR2: ENHRY and SYGVKD. CDR3 coding DNA: TGTGCCATCAGTGACAGGGGGCATTCACCCCTCCACTTT. Translating it yields CAISDRGHSPLHF.

This clonotype was picked up many times. The V call is TRBV10-1, the J call TRBJ2-7; D call uncertain. The CDR3 consists of 11 residues. Between the trimmed V and J ends, which lost 7 bases and 2 bases, there was a span of 6 bases. CDR1 WNHNN and CDR2 SYGVQD come from the germline V gene (reference sequence). CDR3 sequence: CASTTTYEQYF. The CDR3, as DNA: TGCGCCAGCACTACGACCTACGAGCAGTACTTC.